The present entry profiles one T cell receptor beta chain with its context. This sample stems from a study of blood T cell repertoires in COVID-19. Donors were grouped by their self-reported clinical history. Recovery among Cohort 3 donors was established by two negative PCRs, clearance, or symptom resolution. The table came from immunoSEQ multiplex PCR; TCRdb's copy has only in-frame clones and leaves some out. This table holds over 400,000 clones, about 85% found once. This CDR3 has 11 residues. Germline CDR1 reads LGHDT; CDR2 reads YNNKEL (reference sequence). Trimming pared 6 bases from V and 5 bases from J, leaving 7 bases between.

Sequencing input: PBMCs or T cells enriched from blood (not recorded which). The chain combines TRBV3-1 (or the pseudogene TRBV3-2) with TRBJ1-1; D possibly corresponds to TRBD1 (5 bases). The sequence was obtained from a woman aged 55-69 years who had recovered from COVID-19. CDR3 sequence: CASSSGTEAFF. The CDR3 coding sequence is TGTGCCAGCAGTTCAGGGACTGAAGCTTTCTTT.